This paragraph covers one TCR beta chain sequence. Its antigen has not been determined. One base away there is no much larger clone; base qualities are not given. The source of the sample is a study of T cell responses to AZD1222 COVID-19 vaccine (dated by TCRdb to 2020 to 2022). Background on the whole study: TCR sequencing was performed for about 250 trial participants, of whom roughly 200 were given two doses of AZD1222 and around 26 were given two doses of MenACWY control vaccine. Trial participants were enrolled by age into subgroups of 18-55, 56-69 and 70-plus years, and around 150, 29 and 61 TCR-sequenced participants, respectively, were included in these subgroups.

The CDR3 regions of human TCRbeta chains were subjected to immunosequencing. Per the source publication's procedure: Repertoire TCRs were checked for matches against a reference library of SARS-CoV-2-specific TCRs that had been generated using the MIRA antigen-specificity platform. Breadth meant the fraction of unique TCRs that were SARS-CoV-2-associated, whereas depth meant the fraction of total T cells that were SARS-CoV-2-associated. Using the MIRA data, each spike-specific TCR was mapped to the spike region that the TCR reacts to and placed in a CD4 or CD8 class. Log10-transformed breadth and depth values were compared by one-way ANOVA with Sidak's multiple comparisons tests. What TCRdb holds here is the immuneACCESS table cut down to in-frame rearrangements. Part of the clones is not present; checked against another copy, under half of the missing clones reflect an unresolved V gene, and the others are unexplained. The DNA gave D and trimming, while V, J and clone size come from that table. The sample profile shows about 150,000 clones; roughly nine tenths of them were found once. Of the sample, 5.5% is held by the ten largest clones.

CDR1 SNHLY and CDR2 FYNNEI are derived from the germline V gene. V is cut by 2 bases and J by 2 bases, and the space between the germline ends is 9 bases. From cysteine to phenylalanine, the CDR3 is 14 amino acids long. Left in the record is the CDR3 DNA by itself, 42 bases read in frame from the first base. General study outcomes and caveats: Reportedly, close to half of the unique spike-specific TCRs recognized epitopes lying outside the regions that are mutated in the B.1.351 and B.1.1.7 variants. In the small 56-69-year group, the increase in depth fell short of significance, most likely because of low power. After two AZD1222 doses, both the breadth and the depth of spike-specific TCRs were significantly higher than at day 0 and than in MenACWY recipients. No day 14 peak-response samples were available, so repertoires were characterized only after the peak T cell response. The whole spike protein was spanned by vaccine-associated CD4 TCRs, and dominant responses were seen in regions 160-218 and 743-854. Most participants were white British and females outnumbered males, and the authors suggested that clonal diversity may have been underestimated. Conclusions about previously exposed vaccinees are limited, since just 5 to 7 AZD1222 recipients were seropositive for SARS-CoV-2 at baseline.

The time point label of this sample denotes: baseline before first vaccination. According to the study, the label for this sample's treatment or condition signals: meningococcal conjugate vaccine given as trial control. Vaccinee samples were obtained from the UK trials COV001 and COV002, which included a single-blind randomized controlled phase 2/3 trial of AZD1222 (ChAdOx1 nCoV-19) in healthy adults. For TCRbeta chain sequencing, PBMC samples from trial participants were taken at day 0 and at day 28 after the second dose. This TCR was sampled from an adult in good health. Material: peripheral blood, obtained on day 0 of MenACWY control vaccination. The chain uses TRBV2 and TRBJ1-2, with an unclear D gene assignment. The CDR3 region has the sequence CASSEWTGNYGYTF. The DNA is as follows: TGTGCCAGCAGTGAATGGACGGGGAACTATGGCTACACCTTC. Supplemented by the reference TRBV2 and TRBJ1-2 proteins around the CDR3, the complete variable domain is EPEVTQTPSHQVTQMGQEVILRCVPISNHLYFYWYRQILGQKVEFLVSFYNNEISEKSEIFDDQFSVERPDGSNFTLKIRSTKLEDSAMYFCASSEWTGNYGYTFGSGTRLTVV.